Ten or more counts support the clone carrying this T cell receptor beta chain. Recently diagnosed hyperthyroidism of less than 2 months' duration affected patients aged 18 to 65. The trim removed 0 bases at V and 4 bases at J, leaving 20 bases unmatched. CDR1 and CDR2 (germline): LGHNT, FRNRAP. The CDR3 is 20 residues long. Amplified regions were TCR beta CDR3 sequences from RNA transcripts. The HTBI primer set drove a first-round RT-PCR of the TCR CDR3. MiXCR, applied by TCRdb to the multiplex PCR reads, yields one record per CDR3 protein. The sample records around 580,000 distinct CDR3 sequences, 46% being singletons. These data are taken from a study of T cells in Graves' hyperthyroidism and ophthalmopathy.

The gene calls are TRBV12-5 and TRBJ2-7, with TRBD1 matching 8 bases. This TCR was recovered from a woman aged 18 to 35 with Graves' hyperthyroidism. The specimen was peripheral blood or thyroid tissue (not recorded which). The CDR3 DNA sequence: TGTGCTAGTGGTTTGGTTCTATTTGGACAGGGCAAACGGGAGAGATACGAGCAGTACTTC. Its protein is CASGLVLFGQGKRERYEQYF. Full variable domain (missing parts from reference TRBV12-5 and TRBJ2-7): DARVTQTPRHKVTEMGQEVTMRCQPILGHNTVFWYRQTMMQGLELLAYFRNRAPLDDSGMPKDRFSAEMPDATLATLKIQPSEPRDSAVYFCASGLVLFGQGKRERYEQYFGPGTRLTVT.